This T cell receptor beta chain was captured by sequencing in a study of early T cells in non-severe SARS-CoV-2 infection. Germline lookup yields CDR1 LGHDT and CDR2 YNNKEL (reference sequence). The V end lost 3 bases, the J end lost 5 bases, and 20 bases lay between the germline ends. The CDR3 is 17 amino acids. MiXCR, applied by TCRdb to the 5' RACE reads, yields one record per CDR3 protein. Of 100,000 to 150,000 distinct CDR3 sequences in the sample, approximately 15% are singletons; the top ten hold 21%. The TCR sequence derives from an adult who was a healthcare worker with PCR-confirmed SARS-CoV-2 infection or an uninfected control (not recorded which). The gene calls are TRBV3-1 and TRBJ2-1; D remains unclear. The sample was whole blood. CDR3 coding DNA: TGTGCCAGCAGCCATAATGTAGGGCGGATAAATCACAATGAGCAGTTCTTC. Translating gives CASSHNVGRINHNEQFF.